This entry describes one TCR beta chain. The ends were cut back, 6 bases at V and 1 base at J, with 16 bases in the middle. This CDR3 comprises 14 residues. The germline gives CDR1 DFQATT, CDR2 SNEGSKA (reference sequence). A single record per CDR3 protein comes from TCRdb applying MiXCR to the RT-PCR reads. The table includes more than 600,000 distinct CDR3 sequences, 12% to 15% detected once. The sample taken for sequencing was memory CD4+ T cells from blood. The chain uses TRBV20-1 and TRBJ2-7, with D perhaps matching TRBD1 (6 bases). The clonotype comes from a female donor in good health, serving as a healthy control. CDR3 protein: CSALQGPPSYEQYF. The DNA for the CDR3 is TGCAGTGCGCTACAGGGACCCCCTTCCTACGAGCAGTACTTC.